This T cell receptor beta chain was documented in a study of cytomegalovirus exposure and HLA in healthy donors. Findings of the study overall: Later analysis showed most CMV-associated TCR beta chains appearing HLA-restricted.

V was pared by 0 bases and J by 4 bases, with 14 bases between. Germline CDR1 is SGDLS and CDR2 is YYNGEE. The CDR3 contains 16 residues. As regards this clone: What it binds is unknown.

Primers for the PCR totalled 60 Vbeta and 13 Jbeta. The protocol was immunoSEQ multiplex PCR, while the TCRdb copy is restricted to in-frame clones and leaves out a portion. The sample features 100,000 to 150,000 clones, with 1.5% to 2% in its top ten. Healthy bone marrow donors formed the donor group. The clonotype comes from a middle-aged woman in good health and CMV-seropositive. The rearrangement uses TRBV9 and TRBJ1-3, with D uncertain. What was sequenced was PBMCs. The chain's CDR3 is CASSVESPGPGNTIYF. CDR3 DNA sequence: TGTGCCAGCAGCGTAGAGAGCCCAGGCCCAGGAAACACCATATATTTT.